One and the same sample provided the 24 T cell receptor beta chains below, sequenced in a study of T-cell memory formation after mild COVID-19. TCRdb re-analysed the 5' RACE reads in MiXCR, keeping a single row per CDR3 protein. The sample holds approximately 300,000 distinct CDR3 sequences; roughly 15% are singletons and the top ten take about a fifth. The sample consisted of PBMCs or a T cell subset sorted from them (not recorded which). The receptors shown here come from a man aged 18 to 29 who had mild COVID-19 (a few samples of this study predate the infection). Cell type and time point are not known.

The rearrangement uses TRBV4-2 and TRBJ2-3; 12 bases are a match to TRBD2. Germline CDR1 is LGHNA and CDR2 is YNFKEQ. This CDR3 comprises 18 residues. Trimming cost V 4 bases and J 0 bases; bases outside gene matches: 8. The CDR3, as DNA: TGTGCCAGCAGCCTACCAGGACTAGCGGGGCCTAGCACAGATACGCAGTATTTT. It encodes CASSLPGLAGPSTDTQYF.

Many counts were recorded for this clonotype. This sequence joins TRBV7-2 and TRBJ1-1; D ambiguous. The CDR3 is made up of 14 amino acids. Germline CDR1 is SGHTA and CDR2 is FQGNSA. V lost 2 bases and J lost 1, with 8 bases in between. The CDR3 DNA reads TGTGCCAGCAGCTTAAGGGCCCAGAACACTGAAGCTTTCTTT. It encodes CASSLRAQNTEAFF.

This clonotype was detected only a few times. The CDR3 DNA reads as TGTGCCGGCGGGGATTCTGGAAACACCATATATTTT. This codes for CAGGDSGNTIYF. The chain recombines TRBV7-9 with TRBJ1-3; D gene unclear. Trimming left V 11 bases short and J 1 base short, with 9 bases between. Germline V gene data show CDR1 as SEHNR and CDR2 as FQNEAQ (reference sequence). The CDR3 length is 12 residues.

Only a few counts were recorded for this clonotype. The chain has TRBV11-1 and TRBJ2-2; 12 bases fit TRBD2. CDR1 SGHAT and CDR2 FQDESV come from the germline V gene (reference sequence). V was pared by 5 bases and J by 3 bases, with 4 bases of the junction left unmatched. This CDR3 comprises 16 residues. The CDR3 here is CASSHTSGGHTGELFF. CDR3 sequence (DNA): TGTGCCAGCAGCCATACTAGCGGGGGGCACACCGGGGAGCTGTTTTTT. Full variable domain (missing parts from reference TRBV11-1 and TRBJ2-2): EAEVAQSPRYKITEKSQAVAFWCDPISGHATLYWYRQILGQGPELLVQFQDESVVDDSQLPKDRFSAERLKGVDSTLKIQPAELGDSAMYLCASSHTSGGHTGELFFGEGSRLTVL.

The chain is built from TRBV12-3 or TRBV12-4 and TRBJ1-2; 8 nucleotides line up with TRBD1. This CDR3 region has 17 residues. The J segment lost 2 bases and the V segment lost 1 base, leaving 9 bases of the junction unmatched. The CDR3, as DNA: TGTGCCAGCAGTTTAGACGGACAGGGTCGCGTCAACTATGGCTACACCTTC. Translating gives CASSLDGQGRVNYGYTF.

V and J are TRBV4-1 and TRBJ2-1, with 9 bases aligning to TRBD2. Trimming cost V 4 bases and J 3 bases; bases outside gene matches: 10. Germline V CDR1 and CDR2: MGHRA, YSYEKL. The CDR3 has 17 amino acids. CDR3 DNA: TGCGCCAGCAGCCCGCTTGTCGGACTAGCGCGCTACAATGAGCAGTTCTTC. This encodes CASSPLVGLARYNEQFF.

The chain combines TRBV6-5 with TRBJ2-5, with TRBD2 identical over 9 bases. CDR1 is MNHEY and CDR2 is SVGAGI in the germline V gene. The CDR3 is 14 residues long. V lost 6 bases, J lost 5 bases, and 7 bases stayed unmatched. CDR3 sequence reads: CASSRGGVRETQYF. CDR3 coding DNA: TGTGCCAGCAGCCGCGGGGGGGTGCGGGAGACCCAGTACTTC.

The gene calls are TRBV4-1 and TRBJ1-2; D unclear. From germline, CDR1 is MGHRA and CDR2 YSYEKL. Trimming stripped 1 base from V and 0 bases from J, with 12 bases between. The CDR3 is made up of 16 amino acids. The CDR3 sequence: CASSQALSVANYGYTF. The CDR3 DNA is TGCGCCAGCAGCCAAGCTTTATCTGTGGCTAACTATGGCTACACCTTC.

This rearrangement joins TRBV20-1 to TRBJ2-5; D is unclear. This CDR3 contains 12 residues. V dropped 0 bases and J dropped 5 bases, with 7 bases sitting between them. The germline V gene has CDR1 DFQATT and CDR2 SNEGSKA (reference sequence). CDR3 sequence reads: CSARDRAETQYF. Here the CDR3 DNA reads TGCAGTGCTAGAGATCGTGCGGAGACCCAGTACTTC.

This clonotype showed up just a few times. The V call is TRBV20-1, the J call TRBJ1-6; D gene ambiguous. Trimming pared 7 bases from V and 7 bases from J, leaving 20 bases between. CDR3 length: 15 amino acids. Germline-derived CDR1 and CDR2 are DFQATT and SNEGSKA (reference sequence). In DNA form, the CDR3 reads TGCAGTGGTAGCCCCACCGGGAGAACCAATTCACCCCTCCACTTT. Protein product: CSGSPTGRTNSPLHF.

The chain is built from TRBV5-1 and TRBJ2-6, with D uncertain. This CDR3 spans 15 amino acids. V gave up 0 bases and J gave up 0 bases, with 4 bases separating them. CDR1 is SGHRS, CDR2 YFSETQ, per germline. CDR3 sequence: CASSLDPSGANVLTF. The CDR3 DNA reads TGCGCCAGCAGCTTGGACCCCTCTGGGGCCAACGTCCTGACTTTC.

This clonotype was counted between two and nine times. The genes are TRBV9 and TRBJ1-1; 9 bases map to TRBD1. CDR1 is SGDLS, CDR2 YYNGEE, per germline. Germline trimming cut 3 bases from V and 5 bases from J; bases unmatched to any gene: 5. The CDR3 is made up of 14 amino acids. The CDR3, as DNA: TGTGCCAGCAGCGCCACAGGGGGCTGGACTGAAGCTTTCTTT. As protein: CASSATGGWTEAFF.

A few counts support this clonotype. The chain employs TRBV20-1 and TRBJ1-2, with D tentatively TRBD1 (6 bases). This CDR3 region has 13 residues. V dropped 2 bases and J dropped 4 bases, with 11 bases sitting between them. CDR1 and CDR2 from the germline V gene are DFQATT and SNEGSKA (reference sequence). This CDR3 is CSARLGGGYGYTF. The DNA of the CDR3 is TGCAGTGCTAGATTAGGGGGAGGCTATGGCTACACCTTC.

The chain uses TRBV6-6 and TRBJ1-5; D call uncertain. CDR1 and CDR2 (germline): MNHNY, SVGAGI (reference sequence). Trimming left V 2 bases short and J 0 bases short, with 11 bases between. This CDR3 has 16 residues. CDR3 amino acids: CASSYLIDTSNQPQHF. As DNA, the CDR3 is TGTGCCAGCAGTTACCTAATCGACACTAGCAATCAGCCCCAGCATTTT.

The rearrangement links TRBV7-8 to TRBJ2-5, with D perhaps matching TRBD1 (5 bases). CDR3 length equals 14 residues. Germline V gives CDR1 SGHVS, CDR2 FQNEAQ. Trimming took off 7 bases at V and 4 bases at J, with 16 bases between the two ends. In nucleotides, the CDR3 is TGTGCCAGCATCAATGGGCAGGGTGGAGAGACCCAGTACTTC. This translates into CASINGQGGETQYF. Together with reference TRBV7-8 and TRBJ2-5, the CDR3 gives the full variable domain: GAGVSQSPRYKVAKRGQDVALRCDPISGHVSLFWYQQALGQGPEFLTYFQNEAQLDKSGLPSDRFFAERPEGSVSTLKIQRTQQEDSAVYLCASINGQGGETQYFGPGTRLLVL.

V usage is TRBV11-2 and J usage is TRBJ2-1; 8 bases line up with TRBD2. V shed 5 bases and J 8 bases; nucleotides not matched to a gene: 5. Germline CDR1 reads SGHAT; CDR2 reads FQNNGV. The length of the CDR3 is 13 residues. Written as DNA, the CDR3 is TGTGCCAGCAGCCCTCCGGGGGGGGATGAGCAGTTCTTC. As protein: CASSPPGGDEQFF.

The sample holds many counts of this clonotype. The chain has TRBV12-3 or TRBV12-4 and TRBJ2-2; no definite D call. With 7 bases removed from V and 6 bases from J, the gap between germline ends came to 18 bases. There are 15 residues in the CDR3. The CDR3 bases are TGTGCCAGCACCATACTAACCCCACGCGCCGGGGAGCTGTTTTTT. Amino acid sequence: CASTILTPRAGELFF.

This clonotype was counted a few times. The V gene is TRBV4-1, the J gene TRBJ2-7; 7 bases are a match to TRBD2. Per the germline V gene, CDR1 is MGHRA and CDR2 is YSYEKL. This CDR3 contains 17 residues. After removal of 1 base from V and 3 bases from J, the junction contained 12 bases not matched to a gene. This chain's CDR3 is CASSQGEGRGRYYEQYF. The DNA for the CDR3 is TGCGCCAGCAGCCAAGGGGAGGGCCGCGGCCGTTACTACGAGCAGTACTTC.

This chain connects TRBV7-2 to TRBJ2-3; TRBD2 aligns across 8 bases. Germline CDR1 SGHTA, CDR2 FQGNSA. Trimming took 2 bases from V and 6 from J; bases not matched to a gene: 7. The CDR3 loop spans 15 amino acids. In DNA form, the CDR3 reads TGTGCCAGCAGCTTATGGTCGGGGGGGTCGGATACGCAGTATTTT. It yields the protein CASSLWSGGSDTQYF. The whole variable domain, filled in from reference TRBV7-2 and TRBJ2-3, reads GAGVSQSPSNKVTEKGKDVELRCDPISGHTALYWYRQSLGQGLEFLIYFQGNSAPDKSGLPSDRFSAERTGGSVSTLTIQRTQQEDSAVYLCASSLWSGGSDTQYFGPGTRLTVL.

This clonotype was seen ten or more times. V gene TRBV4-3 combines with J gene TRBJ1-1; TRBD1 is a possible D gene (5 bases). The CDR3 is made up of 13 amino acids. Trimming cost V 0 bases and J 7 bases, with 9 bases left between them. From germline, CDR1 is LGHNA and CDR2 YSLEER. The CDR3 sequence: CASSQDWGGEAFF. The DNA of the CDR3 is TGCGCCAGCAGCCAAGATTGGGGGGGTGAAGCTTTCTTT.

The chain links TRBV10-3 to TRBJ2-7; TRBD1 matches 9 bases. The CDR3 extends over 13 amino acids. CDR1 and CDR2 from the germline V gene are ENHRY and SYGVKD. V lost 6 bases to trimming and J lost 5 bases; unmatched junction nucleotides: 5. CDR3 protein: CAIRGTGIHEQYV. As DNA, the CDR3 is TGTGCCATCAGAGGGACAGGGATCCACGAGCAGTACGTC.

In this sample, this clonotype turned up a few times. CDR3 in amino acids: CASSYRPANYGYTF. DNA of the CDR3: TGTGCCAGCAGTTATCGGCCAGCTAACTATGGCTACACCTTC. This sequence joins TRBV6-5 and TRBJ1-2; no clear D. Looked up from germline, CDR1 is MNHEY and CDR2 is SVGAGI. The ends were cut back, 3 bases at V and 0 bases at J, with 8 bases in the middle. There are 14 residues in the CDR3.

Only a few counts were recorded for this clonotype. The rearrangement uses TRBV9 and TRBJ2-1, with TRBD2 matching 8 bases. The CDR3 has 14 residues. With 7 bases clipped from V and 1 base from J, the junction kept 4 bases outside the gene matches. CDR1 is SGDLS, CDR2 YYNGEE, per germline. CDR3 residues: CASGAGDSYNEQFF. In DNA form, the CDR3 reads TGTGCCAGCGGAGCGGGGGATTCCTACAATGAGCAGTTCTTC. Full variable domain (outside the CDR3, taken from reference TRBV9 and TRBJ2-1): DSGVTQTPKHLITATGQRVTLRCSPRSGDLSVYWYQQSLDQGLQFLIQYYNGEERAKGNILERFSAQQFPDLHSELNLSSLELGDSALYFCASGAGDSYNEQFFGPGTRLTVL.

This clonotype was counted only a few times. This rearrangement joins TRBV4-3 to TRBJ2-4, with D tentatively TRBD1 (5 bases). The CDR3 length is 15 residues. The ends were cut back, 0 bases at V and 7 bases at J, with 13 bases in the middle. Germline assignment: CDR1 LGHNA and CDR2 YSLEER. The CDR3 nucleotides read TGCGCCAGCAGCCAAGAGTGGGGCTTTGGGAACATTCAGTACTTC. It encodes CASSQEWGFGNIQYF.